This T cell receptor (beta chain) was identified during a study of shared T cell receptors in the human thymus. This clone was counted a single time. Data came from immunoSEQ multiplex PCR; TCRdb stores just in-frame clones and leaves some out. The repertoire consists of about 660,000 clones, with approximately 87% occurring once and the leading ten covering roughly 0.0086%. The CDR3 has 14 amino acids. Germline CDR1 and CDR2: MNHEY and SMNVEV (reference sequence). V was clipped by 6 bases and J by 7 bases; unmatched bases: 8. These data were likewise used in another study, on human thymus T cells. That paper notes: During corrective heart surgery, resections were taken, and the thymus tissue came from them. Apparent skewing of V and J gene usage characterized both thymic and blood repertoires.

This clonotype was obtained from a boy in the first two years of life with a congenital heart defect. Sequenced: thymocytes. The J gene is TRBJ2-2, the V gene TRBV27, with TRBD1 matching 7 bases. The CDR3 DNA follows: TGTGCCAGCAGCCAGGGGGAGCTAGGCGGGGAGCTGTTTTTT. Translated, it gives CASSQGELGGELFF.